This T cell receptor (beta chain) was captured in a study of identical twins. Notes on the study in general: Twins shared beta out-of-frame sequences in excess, but this excess was weaker.

This clonotype was seen only a few times. Its cognate antigen is unknown. MiXCR, run by TCRdb on the 5' RACE reads, gives a single entry per CDR3 protein. The profile shows about 520,000 distinct CDR3 sequences, less than 25% of them singletons. CDR1 DFQATT and CDR2 SNEGSKA come from the germline V gene (reference sequence). Trimming at V came to 6 bases and at J to 3 bases, leaving 9 bases not matched to a gene. This CDR3 contains 14 residues. The sample was also linked to a second study, of T cells expressing NK-cell markers. That publication notes: Sorted CD3+CD56+NKG2C+, CD3+CD56+NKG2C- and CD3+CD56-NKG2C+ T-cell subsets were beta-chain profiled.

The sample comprised CD4+ T cells sorted from blood. The chain carries TRBV20-1 and TRBJ2-7; 9 bases agree with TRBD1. The receptor's source is a young woman in good health. The DNA of the CDR3 is TGCAGTGCGAGCAGGACAGGGGAAATCTACGAGCAGTACTTC. This gives the protein CSASRTGEIYEQYF.